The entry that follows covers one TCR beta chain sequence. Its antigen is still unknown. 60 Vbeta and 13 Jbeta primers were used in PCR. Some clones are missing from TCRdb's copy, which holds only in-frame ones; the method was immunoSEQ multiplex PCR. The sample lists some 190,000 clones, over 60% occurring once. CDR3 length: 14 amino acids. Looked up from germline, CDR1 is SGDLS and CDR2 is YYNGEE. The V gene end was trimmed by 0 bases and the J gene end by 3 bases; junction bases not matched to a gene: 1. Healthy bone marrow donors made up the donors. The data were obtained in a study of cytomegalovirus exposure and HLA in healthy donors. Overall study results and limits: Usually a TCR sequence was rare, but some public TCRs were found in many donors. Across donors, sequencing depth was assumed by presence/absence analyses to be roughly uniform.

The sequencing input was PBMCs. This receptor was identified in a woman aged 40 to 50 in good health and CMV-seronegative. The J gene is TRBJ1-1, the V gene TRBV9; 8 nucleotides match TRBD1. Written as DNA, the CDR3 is TGTGCCAGCAGCGTAGTACAGGGGGACACTGAAGCTTTCTTT. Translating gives CASSVVQGDTEAFF.